This T cell receptor (beta chain) was obtained from a study of shared clonotypes between healthy human individuals. Each donor was a Caucasian adult residing in Nashville, Tennessee. With regard to this clone: Antigen unknown. Other DNA sequences in this sample translate to the same CDR3.

The data were produced by immunoSEQ multiplex PCR, yet TCRdb's version contains in-frame clones alone and is incomplete. Of some 2,100,000 clones in the sample, 90% to 96% were seen once. Whole-study findings and limits: Naive subsets generally exceeded memory subsets in estimated richness. An expected dependence of interdonor clonotype sharing on sequencing depth was noted.

V was cut by 5 bases and J by 2 bases, with 10 bases left in between. The CDR3 spans 14 residues. Germline V gene data show CDR1 as SNHLY and CDR2 as FYNNEI. This chain connects TRBV2 to TRBJ1-5, with D perhaps matching TRBD1 (5 bases). The sequence was obtained from a young man in good health. The sequenced sample was naive CD4+ T cells sorted from blood. The subset is: CD45RA+ positively selected. The CDR3 DNA reads as TGTGCCAGCAGTACAGGACAAGGCAATCAGCCCCAGCATTTT. Protein sequence: CASSTGQGNQPQHF.